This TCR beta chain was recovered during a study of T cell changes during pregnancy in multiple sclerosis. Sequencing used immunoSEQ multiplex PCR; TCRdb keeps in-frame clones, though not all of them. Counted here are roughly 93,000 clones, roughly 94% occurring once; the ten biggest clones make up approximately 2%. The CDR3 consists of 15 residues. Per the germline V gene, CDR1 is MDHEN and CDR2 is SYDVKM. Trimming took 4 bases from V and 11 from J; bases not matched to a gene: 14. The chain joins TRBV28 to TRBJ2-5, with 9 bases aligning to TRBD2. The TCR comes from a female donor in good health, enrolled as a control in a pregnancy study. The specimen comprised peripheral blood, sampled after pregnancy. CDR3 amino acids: CASSSLAGSSGEQYF. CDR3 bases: TGTGCCAGCAGTTCCCTAGCGGGGTCATCAGGTGAGCAGTACTTC.